One sample yielded the 11 T cell receptor beta chains listed below, sequenced in a study of blood T cell repertoires in COVID-19 (dated by TCRdb to the early 2020s). The library relied on the immunoSEQ multiplex PCR assay. As stored in TCRdb, this immuneACCESS dataset retains in-frame rearrangements with V and J assigned. A fraction of the clones does not appear; measured against another copy, unresolved V genes explain less than half of the discrepancy, and the remainder lacks a known reason. Across this sample there are over 150,000 clones, with around 80% seen only once. Jointly, the top ten make up around 6.9% of the sample. Specimen: peripheral blood. The receptors here all came from a human donor with acute or convalescent COVID-19. The donor label of this sample is uncertain.

The V gene is TRBV5-1, the J gene TRBJ1-1; 8 bases line up with TRBD1. J gave up 7 bases and V 4 bases, and 3 bases lay outside the gene matches. This CDR3 region has 12 residues. Germline V gene lookup returns CDR1 SGHRS and CDR2 YFSETQ. CDR3 loop: CASSVTGGEAFF. CDR3 nucleotide sequence: TGCGCCAGCAGCGTAACAGGGGGTGAAGCTTTCTTT.

The CDR3 loop reads CASSRTSGDSPGTQYF. DNA for the CDR3: TGTGCCAGCAGCCGGACTAGCGGGGACTCGCCAGGGACCCAGTACTTC. The chain couples TRBV3-1 (or the pseudogene TRBV3-2) to TRBJ2-5; 12 nucleotides match TRBD2. With 4 bases clipped from V and 7 bases from J, the junction kept 10 bases outside the gene matches. The CDR3 is 16 amino acids. Germline loops: CDR1 LGHDT, CDR2 YNNKEL (reference sequence).

The V gene is TRBV6-5, the J gene TRBJ1-6; D is possibly TRBD1 (5 bases). Germline CDR1 MNHEY, CDR2 SVGAGI. This CDR3 has 15 amino acids. Trimming stripped 0 bases from V and 6 bases from J, with 9 bases between. The CDR3 loop reads CASSYSWQGNSPLHF. The DNA for the CDR3 is TGTGCCAGCAGTTACTCATGGCAGGGTAATTCACCCCTCCACTTT.

The chain joins TRBV6-5 to TRBJ2-1, with D perhaps matching TRBD2 (5 bases). Germline V lookup: CDR1 MNHEY, CDR2 SVGAGI. V gave up 2 bases and J gave up 0 bases, with 11 bases separating them. This CDR3 is 16 amino acids long. CDR3 in DNA: TGTGCCAGCAGTTACGCTCCGGGGAACTCCTACAATGAGCAGTTCTTC. This sequence encodes CASSYAPGNSYNEQFF.

J is TRBJ2-1 and V is TRBV7-2; the match to TRBD2 covers 8 bases. Trimming cost V 1 base and J 6 bases; bases outside gene matches: 11. This CDR3 comprises 17 residues. The germline gives CDR1 SGHTA, CDR2 FQGNSA. CDR3 amino acids: CASSLEIGGLAPNEQFF. DNA for the CDR3: TGTGCCAGCAGCTTAGAAATCGGCGGACTAGCCCCCAATGAGCAGTTCTTC.

This clone was picked up a small number of times. The chain carries TRBV11-2 and TRBJ2-3; TRBD2 matches at 7 bases. Unmatched junction bases numbered 6, after V lost 3 bases and J lost 0 bases. There are 16 residues in the CDR3. Germline assignment: CDR1 SGHAT and CDR2 FQNNGV. In DNA form, the CDR3 reads TGTGCCAGCAGCTTTGCTAGCGGAGGTAGCACAGATACGCAGTATTTT. It codes for CASSFASGGSTDTQYF. Using reference TRBV11-2 and TRBJ2-3 for the parts outside the CDR3, the full variable domain is EAGVAQSPRYKIIEKRQSVAFWCNPISGHATLYWYQQILGQGPKLLIQFQNNGVVDDSQLPKDRFSAERLKGVDSTLKIQPAKLEDSAVYLCASSFASGGSTDTQYFGPGTRLTVL.

V and J are TRBV5-5 and TRBJ2-3; 7 positions match TRBD1. CDR3 length: 17 amino acids. V lost 0 bases to trimming and J lost 3 bases; unmatched junction nucleotides: 10. Germline CDR1 SGHKS, CDR2 YYEKEE (reference sequence). Here the CDR3 DNA reads TGTGCCAGCAGCTTGGCCATAAAGGGGGCTTCGACAGATACGCAGTATTTT. It is translated as CASSLAIKGASTDTQYF.

The V and J genes are TRBV3-1 (or the pseudogene TRBV3-2) and TRBJ1-1, with a tentative D call TRBD1 (6 bases). Trimming took 5 bases from V and 5 from J, leaving 15 bases between them. Germline CDR1 is LGHDT and CDR2 is YNNKEL (reference sequence). The CDR3 extends over 14 amino acids. The CDR3 loop is CASSDTRGWTEAFF. The CDR3 DNA reads TGTGCCAGCAGCGATACCAGGGGTTGGACTGAAGCTTTCTTT.

This clone has more than one count but fewer than ten. At the DNA level, this CDR3 is encoded by other sequences in the same sample as well. V gene TRBV28 combines with J gene TRBJ1-1; 8 bases are shared with TRBD1. This CDR3 has 15 residues. Germline lookup yields CDR1 MDHEN and CDR2 SYDVKM. With V trimmed by 2 bases and J by 3 bases, 5 bases remained unmatched. DNA of the CDR3: TGTGCCAGCAGTTTAAGGACAGGGCGGTACACTGAAGCTTTCTTT. This encodes CASSLRTGRYTEAFF. Full variable domain (rest looked up from reference TRBV28 and TRBJ1-1): DVKVTQSSRYLVKRTGEKVFLECVQDMDHENMFWYRQDPGLGLRLIYFSYDVKMKEKGDIPEGYSVSREKKERFSLILESASTNQTSMYLCASSLRTGRYTEAFFGQGTRLTVV.

The chain joins TRBV11-3 to TRBJ2-3, with a tentative D call TRBD2 (6 bases). Trimming took off 1 base at V and 4 bases at J, with 6 bases between the two ends. There are 13 residues in the CDR3. CDR1 and CDR2 (germline): SGHNT, YENEEA. The DNA for the CDR3 is TGTGCCAGCAGCTTAGCGGGGGCAGATACGCAGTATTTT. Its protein is CASSLAGADTQYF.

This chain uses TRBV7-2 with TRBJ1-3; D is perhaps TRBD1 (6 bases). There are 15 residues in the CDR3. The V gene's germline CDR1 is SGHTA and CDR2 FQGNSA. The germline V and J ends were trimmed by 4 bases and 0 bases, with 10 bases remaining between them. CDR3 sequence (DNA): TGTGCCAGCAGCTGGGACACGAGCTCTGGAAACACCATATATTTT. Protein sequence: CASSWDTSSGNTIYF. Combining the CDR3 with reference TRBV7-2 and TRBJ1-3 gives the whole variable domain GAGVSQSPSNKVTEKGKDVELRCDPISGHTALYWYRQSLGQGLEFLIYFQGNSAPDKSGLPSDRFSAERTGGSVSTLTIQRTQQEDSAVYLCASSWDTSSGNTIYFGEGSWLTVV.